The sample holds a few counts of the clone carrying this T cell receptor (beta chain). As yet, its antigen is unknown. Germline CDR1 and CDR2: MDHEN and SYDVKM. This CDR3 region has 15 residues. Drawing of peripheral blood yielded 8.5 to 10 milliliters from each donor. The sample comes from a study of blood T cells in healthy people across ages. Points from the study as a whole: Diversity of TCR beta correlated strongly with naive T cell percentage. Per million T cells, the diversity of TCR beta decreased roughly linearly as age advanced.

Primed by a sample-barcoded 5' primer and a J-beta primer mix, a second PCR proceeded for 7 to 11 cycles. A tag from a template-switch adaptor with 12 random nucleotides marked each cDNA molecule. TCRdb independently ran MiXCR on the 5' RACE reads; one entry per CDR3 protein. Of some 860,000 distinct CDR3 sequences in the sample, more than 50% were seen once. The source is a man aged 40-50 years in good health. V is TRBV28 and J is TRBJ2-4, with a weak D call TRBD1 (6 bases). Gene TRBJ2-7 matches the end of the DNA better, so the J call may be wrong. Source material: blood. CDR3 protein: CASSSAAGTNYEQYF. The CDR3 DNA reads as TGTGCCAGCAGTTCAGCAGCCGGGACAAACTACGAGCAGTACTTC.